The clone carrying this TCR beta chain has only a few counts. Generated by immunoSEQ multiplex PCR, the TCRdb table keeps only in-frame clones and is missing some. The table records 90,000 to 150,000 clones, about 88% of them present only once. Germline V lookup: CDR1 MNHEY, CDR2 SVGAGI. This CDR3 spans 14 amino acids. After removal of 6 bases from V and 4 bases from J, the junction contained 4 bases not matched to a gene. The data were taken from a study of T cell responses to AZD1222 COVID-19 vaccine. The receptor was derived from an adult in good health. The source was peripheral blood, collected on day 0 of AZD1222 vaccination. The J gene is TRBJ1-5, the V gene TRBV6-5, with 9 bases that match TRBD1. The CDR3 spells CASSGQGKNQPQHF. CDR3 nucleotides: TGTGCCAGCAGCGGACAGGGGAAAAATCAGCCCCAGCATTTT.